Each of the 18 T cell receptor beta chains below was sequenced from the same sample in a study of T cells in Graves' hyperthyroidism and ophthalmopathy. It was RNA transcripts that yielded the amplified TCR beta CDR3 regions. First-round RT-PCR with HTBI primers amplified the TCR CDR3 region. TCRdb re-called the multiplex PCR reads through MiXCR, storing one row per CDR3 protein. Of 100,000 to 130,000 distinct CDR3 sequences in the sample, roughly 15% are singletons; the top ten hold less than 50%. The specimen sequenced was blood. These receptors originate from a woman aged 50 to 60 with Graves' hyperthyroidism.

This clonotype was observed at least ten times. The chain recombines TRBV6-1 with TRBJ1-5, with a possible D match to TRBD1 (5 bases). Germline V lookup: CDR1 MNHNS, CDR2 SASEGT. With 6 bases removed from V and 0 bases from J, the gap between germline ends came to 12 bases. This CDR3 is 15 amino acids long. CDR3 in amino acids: CASSHRGNSNQPQHF. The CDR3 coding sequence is TGTGCCAGCAGCCATAGGGGCAATAGCAATCAGCCCCAGCATTTT.

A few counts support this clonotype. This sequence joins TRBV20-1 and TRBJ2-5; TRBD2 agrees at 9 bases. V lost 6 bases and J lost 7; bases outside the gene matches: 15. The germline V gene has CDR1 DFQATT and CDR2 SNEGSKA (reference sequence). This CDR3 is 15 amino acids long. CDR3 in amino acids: CSARRAGGSWGTQYF. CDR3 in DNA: TGCAGTGCCAGGCGGGCGGGAGGGTCGTGGGGGACCCAGTACTTC.

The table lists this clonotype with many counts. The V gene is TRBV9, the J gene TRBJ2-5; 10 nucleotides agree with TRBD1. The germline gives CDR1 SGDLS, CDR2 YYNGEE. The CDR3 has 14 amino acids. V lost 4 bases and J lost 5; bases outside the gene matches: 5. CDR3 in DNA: TGTGCCAGCAGCCAGGGACAGGGGAGGGAGACCCAGTACTTC. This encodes CASSQGQGRETQYF.

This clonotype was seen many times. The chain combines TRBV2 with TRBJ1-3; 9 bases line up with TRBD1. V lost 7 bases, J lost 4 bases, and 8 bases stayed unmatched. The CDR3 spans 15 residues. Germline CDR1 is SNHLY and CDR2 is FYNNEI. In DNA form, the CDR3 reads TGTGCCAGCATACGGGACAGGGATGCAGGAAACACCATATATTTT. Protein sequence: CASIRDRDAGNTIYF.

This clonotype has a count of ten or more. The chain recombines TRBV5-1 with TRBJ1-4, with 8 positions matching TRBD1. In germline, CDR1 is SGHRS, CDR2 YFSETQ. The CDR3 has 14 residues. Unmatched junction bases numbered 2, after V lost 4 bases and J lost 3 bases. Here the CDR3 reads CASSPGQANEKLFF. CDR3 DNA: TGCGCCAGCAGCCCGGGACAGGCTAATGAAAAACTGTTTTTT.

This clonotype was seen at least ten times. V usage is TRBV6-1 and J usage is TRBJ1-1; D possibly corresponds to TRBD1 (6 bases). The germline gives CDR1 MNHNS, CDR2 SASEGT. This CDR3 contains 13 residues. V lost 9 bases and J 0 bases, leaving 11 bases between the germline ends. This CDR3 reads CASYRVMNTEAFF. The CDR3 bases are TGTGCCAGTTACAGGGTAATGAACACTGAAGCTTTCTTT.

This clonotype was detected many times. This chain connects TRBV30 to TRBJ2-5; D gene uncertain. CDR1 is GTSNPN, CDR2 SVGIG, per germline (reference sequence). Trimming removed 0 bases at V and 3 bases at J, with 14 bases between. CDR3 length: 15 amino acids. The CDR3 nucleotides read TGTGCCTGGAGTGTACGAACCGCCTTCAAAGAGACCCAGTACTTC. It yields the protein CAWSVRTAFKETQYF.

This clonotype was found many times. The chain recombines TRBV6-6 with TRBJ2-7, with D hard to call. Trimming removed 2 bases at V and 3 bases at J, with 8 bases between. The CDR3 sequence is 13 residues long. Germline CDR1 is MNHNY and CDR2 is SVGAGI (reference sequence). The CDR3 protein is CASSYEASYEQYV. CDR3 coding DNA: TGTGCCAGCAGTTACGAGGCTAGCTACGAGCAGTACGTC.

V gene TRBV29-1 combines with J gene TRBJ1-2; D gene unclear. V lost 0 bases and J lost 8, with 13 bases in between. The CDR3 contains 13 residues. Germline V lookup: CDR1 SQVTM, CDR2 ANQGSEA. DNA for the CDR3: TGCAGCGTTGAAGATCACCGCTTGGGAGGCTACACCTTC. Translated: CSVEDHRLGGYTF. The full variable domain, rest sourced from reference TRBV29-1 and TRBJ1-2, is SAVISQKPSRDICQRGTSLTIQCQVDSQVTMMFWYRQQPGQSLTLIATANQGSEATYESGFVIDKFPISRPNLTFSTLTVSNMSPEDSSIYLCSVEDHRLGGYTFGSGTRLTVV.

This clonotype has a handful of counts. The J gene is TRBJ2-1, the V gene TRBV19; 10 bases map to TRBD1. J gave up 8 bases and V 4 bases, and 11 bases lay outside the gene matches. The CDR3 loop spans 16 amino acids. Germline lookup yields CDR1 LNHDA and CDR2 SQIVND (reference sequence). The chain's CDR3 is CASSTRDRGFVDEQFF. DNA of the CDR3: TGTGCCAGTAGTACCCGGGACAGGGGTTTTGTGGATGAGCAGTTCTTC.

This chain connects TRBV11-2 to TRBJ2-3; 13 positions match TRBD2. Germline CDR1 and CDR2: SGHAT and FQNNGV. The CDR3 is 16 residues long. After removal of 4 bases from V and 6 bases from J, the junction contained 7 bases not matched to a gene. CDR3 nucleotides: TGTGCCAGCAGCTCGGGACTAGCGGGAAACGGGGATACGCAGTATTTT. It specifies CASSSGLAGNGDTQYF.

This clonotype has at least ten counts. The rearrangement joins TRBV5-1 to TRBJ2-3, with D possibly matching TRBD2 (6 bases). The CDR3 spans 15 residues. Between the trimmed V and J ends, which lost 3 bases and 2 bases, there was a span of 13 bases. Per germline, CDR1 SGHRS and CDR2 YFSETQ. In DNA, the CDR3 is TGCGCCAGCAGCTCGGGACTTTCACACACAGATACGCAGTATTTT. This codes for CASSSGLSHTDTQYF.

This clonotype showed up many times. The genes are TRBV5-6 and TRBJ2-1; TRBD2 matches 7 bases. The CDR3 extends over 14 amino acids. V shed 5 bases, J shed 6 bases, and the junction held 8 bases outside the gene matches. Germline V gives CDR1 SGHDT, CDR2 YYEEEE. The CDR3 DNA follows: TGTGCCAGCAGACAGAAGGCTAGCGGCAATGAGCAGTTCTTC. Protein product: CASRQKASGNEQFF.

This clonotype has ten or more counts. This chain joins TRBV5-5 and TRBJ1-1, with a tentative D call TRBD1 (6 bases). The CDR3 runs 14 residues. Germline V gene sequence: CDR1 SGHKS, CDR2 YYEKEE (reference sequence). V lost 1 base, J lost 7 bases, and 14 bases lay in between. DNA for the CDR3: TGTGCCAGCAGCTTGCTGGGACATGTCGTTGAAGCTTTCTTT. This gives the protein CASSLLGHVVEAFF.

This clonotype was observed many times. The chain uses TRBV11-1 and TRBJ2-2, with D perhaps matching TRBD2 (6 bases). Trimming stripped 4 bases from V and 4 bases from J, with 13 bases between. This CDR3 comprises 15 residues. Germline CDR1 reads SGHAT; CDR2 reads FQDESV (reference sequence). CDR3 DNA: TGTGCCAGCAGCTCCGCGGGACGCGTCACCGGGGAGCTGTTTTTT. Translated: CASSSAGRVTGELFF. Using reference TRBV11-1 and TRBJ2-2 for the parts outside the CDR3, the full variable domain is EAEVAQSPRYKITEKSQAVAFWCDPISGHATLYWYRQILGQGPELLVQFQDESVVDDSQLPKDRFSAERLKGVDSTLKIQPAELGDSAMYLCASSSAGRVTGELFFGEGSRLTVL.

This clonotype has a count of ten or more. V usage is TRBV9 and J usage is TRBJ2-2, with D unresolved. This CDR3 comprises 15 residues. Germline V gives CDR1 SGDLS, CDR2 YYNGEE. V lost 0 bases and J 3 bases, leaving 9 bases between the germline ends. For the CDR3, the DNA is TGTGCCAGCAGCGTAGCTATAGGGCACACCGGGGAGCTGTTTTTT. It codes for CASSVAIGHTGELFF.

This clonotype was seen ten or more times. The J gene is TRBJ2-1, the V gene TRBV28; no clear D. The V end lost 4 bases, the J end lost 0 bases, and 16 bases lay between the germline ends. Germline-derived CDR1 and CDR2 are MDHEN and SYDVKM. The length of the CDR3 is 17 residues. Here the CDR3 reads CASSSLLRSSSYNEQFF. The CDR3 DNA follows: TGTGCCAGCAGTTCCCTACTGAGGTCCTCCTCCTACAATGAGCAGTTCTTC.

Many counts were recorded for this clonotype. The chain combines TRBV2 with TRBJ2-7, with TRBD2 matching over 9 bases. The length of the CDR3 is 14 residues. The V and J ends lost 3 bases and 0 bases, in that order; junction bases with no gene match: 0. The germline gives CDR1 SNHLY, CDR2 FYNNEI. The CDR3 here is CASSDSGGSYEQYF. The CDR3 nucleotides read TGTGCCAGCAGTGATAGCGGGGGCTCCTACGAGCAGTACTTC.